This entry lists 30 T cell receptor beta chains sequenced from one sample in a study of blood T cell repertoires in COVID-19. TCRdb's table, derived via immunoSEQ multiplex PCR, lists solely in-frame clones and lacks some. The sample yields about 190,000 clones, approximately 84% seen once. The sample comprised PBMCs or T cells enriched from blood (not recorded which). The source is a woman aged 25 to 39 who had recovered from COVID-19.

The table lists this clone with a few counts. The CDR3 nucleotides are TGTGCCAGCAGTCGCCATGGGGGGTACGAGCAGTACTTC. Its protein product is CASSRHGGYEQYF. This chain uses TRBV6-5 with TRBJ2-7; tentative D call: TRBD2 (6 bases). V shed 5 bases and J shed 4 bases, with 12 bases lying between them. The CDR3 runs to 13 residues. Germline loops: CDR1 MNHEY, CDR2 SVGAGI.

The chain carries TRBV19 and TRBJ1-1; unclear D gene. Germline V gives CDR1 LNHDA, CDR2 SQIVND (reference sequence). The CDR3 consists of 13 residues. V shed 4 bases and J shed 0 bases, with 6 bases lying between them. This chain's CDR3 is CASSTKMNTEAFF. In nucleotides, the CDR3 is TGTGCCAGTAGTACAAAAATGAACACTGAAGCTTTCTTT.

This clone was seen a few times. The chain carries TRBV9 and TRBJ1-1; a weak D match, TRBD1 (5 bases). V shed 2 bases and J shed 11 bases, with 19 bases lying between them. Germline V lookup: CDR1 SGDLS, CDR2 YYNGEE. The CDR3 totals 14 residues. In nucleotides, the CDR3 is TGTGCCAGCAGCGTGGATCAGGCGGGGGTTGGGGCTTTCTTT. Translating gives CASSVDQAGVGAFF.

The rearrangement links TRBV5-6 to TRBJ1-2; 8 bases map to TRBD1. The CDR3 sequence is 14 residues long. The germline CDR1 and CDR2 sequences are SGHDT and YYEEEE. J lost 6 bases, V lost 6 bases, and 10 bases had no gene match. The CDR3 here is CASTPRDRSDGYTF. The CDR3 coding sequence is TGTGCCAGCACCCCCCGGGACAGGTCCGATGGCTACACCTTC.

The table lists this clone with a count of one. V usage is TRBV4-1 and J usage is TRBJ1-2; D is perhaps TRBD1 (5 bases). The CDR3 runs to 16 residues. The V and J ends lost 3 bases and 6 bases respectively, with 20 bases between them. The germline gives CDR1 MGHRA, CDR2 YSYEKL. This CDR3 is CASSHPRTGGFDGYTF. Here the CDR3 DNA reads TGCGCCAGCAGCCACCCGCGGACGGGGGGATTCGATGGCTACACCTTC.

The J gene is TRBJ2-2, the V gene TRBV4-2; unclear D gene. Trimming removed 0 bases from V and 1 base from J, with 6 bases in between. Germline V gene sequence: CDR1 LGHNA, CDR2 YNFKEQ. This CDR3 has 15 amino acids. The CDR3 coding sequence is TGTGCCAGCAGCCAAGATTATTTGAACACCGGGGAGCTGTTTTTT. Amino acid sequence: CASSQDYLNTGELFF.

The chain couples TRBV5-1 to TRBJ2-1; TRBD1 aligns across 9 bases. In germline, CDR1 is SGHRS, CDR2 YFSETQ. This CDR3 is built from 16 residues. V lost 4 bases, J lost 0 bases, and 5 bases stayed unmatched. CDR3: CASSTRQGGSYNEQFF. In DNA, the CDR3 is TGCGCCAGCAGCACTCGACAGGGGGGCTCCTACAATGAGCAGTTCTTC.

The rearrangement links TRBV2 to TRBJ2-1, with D tentatively TRBD1 (6 bases). V lost 3 bases, J lost 8 bases, and 14 bases lay in between. CDR3 size: 14 residues. Germline V CDR1 and CDR2: SNHLY, FYNNEI. CDR3 DNA sequence: TGTGCCAGCAGTGATAGGGGGAAGCTCTATGAGCAGTTCTTC. It translates to CASSDRGKLYEQFF.

The V and J genes are TRBV5-8 and TRBJ1-1; the D gene is possibly TRBD1 (6 bases). V lost 3 bases and J 1 base, leaving 19 bases between the germline ends. Per the germline V gene, CDR1 is SGHTS and CDR2 is YDEGEE. CDR3 length equals 17 residues. The CDR3 region is CASSSWRTEKGNTEAFF. CDR3 sequence (DNA): TGTGCCAGCAGCTCATGGCGGACAGAAAAAGGGAACACTGAAGCTTTCTTT. The full variable domain, its missing parts supplied by reference TRBV5-8 and TRBJ1-1, is EAGVTQSPTHLIKTRGQQATLRCSPISGHTSVYWYQQALGLGLQFLLWYDEGEERNRGNFPPRFSGRQFPNYSSELNVNALELEDSALYLCASSSWRTEKGNTEAFFGQGTRLTVV.

The chain is built from TRBV25-1 and TRBJ2-1, with D perhaps TRBD2 (6 bases). With 8 bases removed from V and 3 bases from J, the gap between germline ends came to 11 bases. Per the germline V gene, CDR1 is MGHDK and CDR2 is SYGVNS. This CDR3 has 13 amino acids. The CDR3 DNA is TGTGCCAGCGCGGGACTGAACTACAATGAGCAGTTCTTC. Amino acid sequence: CASAGLNYNEQFF.

This chain connects TRBV19 to TRBJ2-3; 7 bases are shared with TRBD1. Losses at the gene ends were 2 bases for V and 2 bases for J; bases not matched to a gene: 4. The CDR3 consists of 15 residues. Per germline, CDR1 LNHDA and CDR2 SQIVND (reference sequence). CDR3 region: CASSIQEGATDTQYF. The CDR3, as DNA: TGTGCCAGTAGTATACAAGAGGGGGCCACAGATACGCAGTATTTT.

This chain links TRBV2 with TRBJ1-4; D is unresolved. With 3 bases removed from V and 6 bases from J, the gap between germline ends came to 17 bases. This CDR3 has 16 amino acids. Looked up from germline, CDR1 is SNHLY and CDR2 is FYNNEI. DNA of the CDR3: TGTGCCAGCAGTGACTTCACCCGGGAGAGCGATGAAAAACTGTTTTTT. It encodes CASSDFTRESDEKLFF.

The chain employs TRBV19 and TRBJ1-1; 10 bases map to TRBD1. The germline CDR1 and CDR2 sequences are LNHDA and SQIVND (reference sequence). J gave up 10 bases and V 5 bases, and 10 bases lay outside the gene matches. CDR3 size: 14 residues. The CDR3 spells CASSPGTGVVGAFF. For the CDR3, the DNA is TGTGCCAGTAGTCCCGGGACAGGGGTGGTAGGAGCTTTCTTT. Together with reference TRBV19 and TRBJ1-1, the CDR3 gives the full variable domain: DGGITQSPKYLFRKEGQNVTLSCEQNLNHDAMYWYRQDPGQGLRLIYYSQIVNDFQKGDIAEGYSVSREKKESFPLTVTSAQKNPTAFYLCASSPGTGVVGAFFGQGTRLTVV.

The rearrangement uses TRBV10-3 and TRBJ2-6; 7 positions agree with TRBD2. With V trimmed by 2 bases and J by 0 bases, 7 bases remained unmatched. CDR3 length: 18 residues. In germline, CDR1 is ENHRY, CDR2 SYGVKD. CDR3 amino acids: CAISEPSSGYSGANVLTF. CDR3 coding DNA: TGTGCCATCAGTGAGCCGAGTAGCGGGTACTCTGGGGCCAACGTCCTGACTTTC.

The chain combines TRBV5-1 with TRBJ1-4; 7 bases fit TRBD1. The CDR3 is made up of 17 amino acids. Germline CDR1 and CDR2: SGHRS and YFSETQ. The J segment lost 4 bases and the V segment lost 4 bases, leaving 13 bases of the junction unmatched. The CDR3 region is CASSTGQPSAVNEKLFF. In nucleotides, the CDR3 is TGCGCCAGCAGCACGGGACAGCCATCGGCAGTTAATGAAAAACTGTTTTTT.

This sequence joins TRBV24-1 and TRBJ1-1; 11 bases map to TRBD1. CDR1 and CDR2 from the germline V gene are KGHDR and SFDVKD. This CDR3 contains 15 residues. The junction had 3 bases not matched to a gene; V was cut back by 3 bases and J by 4 bases. Here the CDR3 reads CATSDPGTGGTEAFF. The CDR3 coding sequence is TGTGCCACCAGTGATCCCGGGACAGGGGGCACTGAAGCTTTCTTT.

V gene TRBV29-1 combines with J gene TRBJ1-4; 8 bases agree with TRBD1. Germline V gene lookup returns CDR1 SQVTM and CDR2 ANQGSEA. The CDR3 has 15 amino acids. The V and J ends lost 7 bases and 5 bases, in that order; junction bases with no gene match: 12. The CDR3 reads CSGTGTYYGNEKLFF. CDR3 sequence (DNA): TGCAGCGGGACAGGGACCTACTATGGCAATGAAAAACTGTTTTTT.

J is TRBJ2-4 and V is TRBV3-1 (or the pseudogene TRBV3-2); D is perhaps TRBD1 (9 bases). Germline loops: CDR1 LGHDT, CDR2 YNNKEL (reference sequence). The V end was cut by 3 bases, the J end by 9 bases, with 33 bases between. CDR3 length: 20 amino acids. CDR3 loop: CASSQLAGLNRGHREGIQYF. Here the CDR3 DNA reads TGTGCCAGCAGCCAGCTCGCGGGGCTTAACAGGGGGCATCGGGAGGGCATTCAGTACTTC.

This clone was detected only a few times. The chain is built from TRBV24-1 and TRBJ2-1; 15 bases are shared with TRBD2. The germline V gene encodes CDR1 KGHDR and CDR2 SFDVKD. Losses at the gene ends were 5 bases for V and 7 bases for J; bases not matched to a gene: 5. The CDR3 is made up of 16 amino acids. This CDR3 reads CATSGTSGRAWNEQFF. CDR3 DNA: TGTGCCACCAGTGGGACTAGCGGGAGGGCATGGAATGAGCAGTTCTTC.

The gene calls are TRBV30 and TRBJ1-5, with D unresolved. Germline V gene data show CDR1 as GTSNPN and CDR2 as SVGIG (reference sequence). This CDR3 has 14 residues. V lost 3 bases to trimming and J lost 2 bases, with 11 bases between them. This CDR3 reads CAWRPGSGNQPQHF. Written as DNA, the CDR3 is TGTGCCTGGAGGCCGGGGAGCGGCAATCAGCCCCAGCATTTT.

This chain joins TRBV5-1 and TRBJ1-6; TRBD1 agrees at 9 bases. The CDR3 totals 15 residues. The junction had 12 bases not matched to a gene; V was cut back by 3 bases and J by 14 bases. CDR1 is SGHRS and CDR2 is YFSETQ in the germline V gene. The CDR3 DNA sequence: TGCGCCAGCAGCTCGGGACAGGGCTCTCAGTGGGCCCTCCACTTT. Residues: CASSSGQGSQWALHF.

This chain uses TRBV5-1 with TRBJ2-7; 10 bases align to TRBD2. Trimming at V came to 0 bases and at J to 4 bases, leaving 1 base not matched to a gene. The CDR3 has 14 residues. Germline CDR1 SGHRS, CDR2 YFSETQ. In DNA, the CDR3 is TGCGCCAGCAGCTTGGGAGCGGGAGGGTACGAGCAGTACTTC. Amino acids: CASSLGAGGYEQYF.

This clone appeared a few times. This CDR3 reads CASSTQRGGAKNIQYF. The CDR3 bases are TGTGCCAGCTCAACTCAGCGGGGCGGGGCCAAAAACATTCAGTACTTC. The rearrangement joins TRBV28 to TRBJ2-4, with TRBD2 identical over 7 bases. The CDR3 sequence is 16 residues long. CDR1 is MDHEN and CDR2 is SYDVKM in the germline V gene. Trimming at V came to 8 bases and at J to 1 base, leaving 11 bases not matched to a gene. The full variable domain, its missing parts supplied by reference TRBV28 and TRBJ2-4, is DVKVTQSSRYLVKRTGEKVFLECVQDMDHENMFWYRQDPGLGLRLIYFSYDVKMKEKGDIPEGYSVSREKKERFSLILESASTNQTSMYLCASSTQRGGAKNIQYFGAGTRLSVL.

V usage is TRBV28 and J usage is TRBJ1-2; D possibly corresponds to TRBD1 (5 bases). The germline CDR1 and CDR2 sequences are MDHEN and SYDVKM. V lost 3 bases and J lost 7, with 12 bases in between. The CDR3 is made up of 13 amino acids. CDR3: CASSFGRDSGYTF. The CDR3 nucleotides read TGTGCCAGCAGTTTCGGCAGGGACTCTGGCTACACCTTC.

Of note for this clone: The junction and the germline gene differ at one end; a read error may be behind it. This chain joins TRBV7-7 and TRBJ2-3, with D perhaps TRBD2 (6 bases). The CDR3 contains 15 residues. The V gene's germline CDR1 is SSHAT and CDR2 FNYEAQ (reference sequence). This chain's CDR3 is CASSAGRGATDTQYF. The CDR3, as DNA: TGTGCTAGCAGCGCGGGACGGGGCGCCACAGATACGCAGTATTTT.

The V and J genes are TRBV5-4 and TRBJ1-2; 10 bases fit TRBD1. This CDR3 has 15 amino acids. Germline V gene sequence: CDR1 SGHNT, CDR2 YYREEE (reference sequence). V shed 4 bases and J 2 bases; nucleotides not matched to a gene: 5. The CDR3 sequence is CASSPGQGSNYGYTF. The DNA of the CDR3 is TGTGCCAGCAGCCCGGGACAGGGGAGCAACTATGGCTACACCTTC.

In nucleotides, the CDR3 is TGTGCCAGCAGTTACTCAAGGGACTCATCCTACGAGCAGTACTTC. This gives the protein CASSYSRDSSYEQYF. J is TRBJ2-7 and V is TRBV6-5, with D possibly being TRBD2 (6 bases). CDR1 and CDR2 (germline): MNHEY, SVGAGI. CDR3 length: 15 amino acids. Trimming pared 0 bases from V and 1 base from J, leaving 10 bases between.

J is TRBJ1-2 and V is TRBV7-6, with 9 bases that match TRBD1. From germline, CDR1 is SGHVS and CDR2 FNYEAQ. This CDR3 contains 15 residues. Trimming at V came to 2 bases and at J to 6 bases, leaving 7 bases not matched to a gene. CDR3 in amino acids: CASSLQQGAFDGYTF. CDR3 coding DNA: TGTGCCAGCAGCTTACAACAGGGGGCCTTCGATGGCTACACCTTC.

The V gene is TRBV28, the J gene TRBJ2-1; 10 bases line up with TRBD1. CDR3 length: 16 residues. Germline V gene data show CDR1 as MDHEN and CDR2 as SYDVKM. V dropped 3 bases and J dropped 7; count of bases not matched to a gene: 9. This CDR3 is CASSFAGQGKRNEQFF. DNA for the CDR3: TGTGCCAGCAGTTTTGCGGGACAGGGGAAGCGGAATGAGCAGTTCTTC.

The chain is built from TRBV28 and TRBJ2-1, with 8 nucleotides matching TRBD2. V was clipped by 4 bases and J by 8 bases; unmatched bases: 13. This CDR3 comprises 16 residues. From germline, CDR1 is MDHEN and CDR2 SYDVKM. CDR3 coding DNA: TGTGCCAGCAGTTCCGGCGGGGGGCCTCTTGGCGATGAGCAGTTCTTC. The encoded protein is CASSSGGGPLGDEQFF.